The 16 T cell receptor beta chains reported below all come from one sample, sequenced in a study of response to subunit inactivated influenza vaccine (dated by TCRdb to 2017 to 2018). To prepare the library, RT-PCR was applied. Sequencing was carried out with an Illumina HiSeq 2500. TCRdb took the public reads, trimmed them with fastp at Q25, ran MiXCR for clone calling and kept in-frame beta chains. Entries are consolidated by CDR3 protein sequence, retaining the most common genes and DNA. The sample table lists hundreds of thousands of distinct CDR3 sequences, less than 20% of them with a count of one. The ten largest clones capture about a tenth of the sample. Sequencing used PBMCs from blood, obtained roughly 5 days after vaccination. The receptors shown here come from a man aged 45-65 years who received an inactivated influenza vaccine. Donor details come from another sample of the same person, matched by shared clones.

This clonotype has at least ten counts. The V and J genes are TRBV25-1 and TRBJ1-2; 11 bases align to TRBD1. Germline V lookup: CDR1 MGHDK, CDR2 SYGVNS. CDR3 size: 14 residues. V was pared by 2 bases and J by 6 bases, with 2 bases of the junction left unmatched. The CDR3: CASSEGQGAHGYTF. The CDR3 DNA is TGTGCCAGCAGTGAAGGACAGGGGGCGCATGGCTACACCTTC.

This clonotype was counted only a few times. The rearrangement joins TRBV5-1 to TRBJ1-1, with D unclear. V was cut by 3 bases and J by 5 bases, with 11 bases left in between. This CDR3 has 13 residues. Germline V gene lookup returns CDR1 SGHRS and CDR2 YFSETQ. CDR3 sequence: CASSSSPGTEAFF. The CDR3 DNA is TGCGCCAGCAGCTCGTCACCGGGGACTGAAGCTTTCTTT.

This clonotype was seen more than once but under ten times. V usage is TRBV6-4 and J usage is TRBJ2-3; a weak D match, TRBD2 (6 bases). This CDR3 has 16 amino acids. Trimming stripped 5 bases from V and 0 bases from J, with 15 bases between. CDR1 is MRHNA, CDR2 SNTAGT, per germline. The CDR3 nucleotides read TGTGCCAGCAGTCGGGGTAGCGGAGGAAGCACAGATACGCAGTATTTT. Its protein is CASSRGSGGSTDTQYF.

The chain recombines TRBV25-1 with TRBJ1-1, with D possibly matching TRBD1 (5 bases). The CDR3 contains 17 residues. The germline CDR1 and CDR2 sequences are MGHDK and SYGVNS. V lost 6 bases and J 2 bases, leaving 22 bases between the germline ends. The CDR3, as DNA: TGTGCCAGCAGAGCGCCAGGGCGGGGCCTTTACAACACTGAAGCTTTCTTT. This gives the protein CASRAPGRGLYNTEAFF. The full variable domain, with the rest looked up from reference TRBV25-1 and TRBJ1-1, is EADIYQTPRYLVIGTGKKITLECSQTMGHDKMYWYQQDPGMELHLIHYSYGVNSTEKGDLSSESTVSRIRTEHFPLTLESARPSHTSQYLCASRAPGRGLYNTEAFFGQGTRLTVV.

In DNA form, the CDR3 reads TGTGCCAGCAGGGGAGCAGAATTCAACACCGGGGAGCTGTTTTTT. Translating gives CASRGAEFNTGELFF. V gene TRBV6-1 combines with J gene TRBJ2-2; D is perhaps TRBD2 (5 bases). Germline V gene sequence: CDR1 MNHNS, CDR2 SASEGT. The CDR3 length is 15 residues. V lost 6 bases to trimming and J lost 2 bases, with 13 bases between them.

This clonotype has more than one count but fewer than ten. The chain has TRBV20-1 and TRBJ1-3; unclear D gene. Germline loops: CDR1 DFQATT, CDR2 SNEGSKA (reference sequence). V shed 5 bases and J shed 10 bases, with 15 bases lying between them. This CDR3 has 12 residues. The CDR3 DNA sequence: TGCAGTGCTCATCTAAGACCGAGAACCATATATTTT. It yields the protein CSAHLRPRTIYF.

The chain combines TRBV6-1 with TRBJ2-2; 8 bases match TRBD2. The CDR3 runs 16 residues. The germline V gene has CDR1 MNHNS and CDR2 SASEGT. The junction had 7 bases not matched to a gene; V was cut back by 5 bases and J by 2 bases. The CDR3 region has the DNA TGTGCCAGCAGTAGATCGGGACTAGGAAACACCGGGGAGCTGTTTTTT. Amino acid sequence: CASSRSGLGNTGELFF.

The gene calls are TRBV20-1 and TRBJ2-3; 8 positions agree with TRBD2. CDR1 is DFQATT, CDR2 SNEGSKA, per germline (reference sequence). Trimming took 5 bases from V and 0 from J; bases not matched to a gene: 10. This CDR3 comprises 16 residues. The DNA for the CDR3 is TGCAGTGCTGGTGGGTCTAGCGGGCCCAGCACAGATACGCAGTATTTT. Translated: CSAGGSSGPSTDTQYF.

Written as DNA, the CDR3 is TGTGCCAGCAGTTACTCCCCCCGACAGCCCCAGCATTTT. This translates into CASSYSPRQPQHF. J is TRBJ1-5 and V is TRBV6-5; D call uncertain. Trimming cost V 0 bases and J 7 bases, with 7 bases left between them. This CDR3 region has 13 residues. Germline V CDR1 and CDR2: MNHEY, SVGAGI.

This clonotype came up a few times. This chain links TRBV10-3 with TRBJ2-2, with D hard to call. Germline CDR1 and CDR2: ENHRY and SYGVKD. V was clipped by 3 bases and J by 5 bases, with 10 bases between them. CDR3 length equals 14 residues. The chain's CDR3 is CAISEGWGTGELFF. As DNA, the CDR3 is TGTGCCATCAGTGAAGGGTGGGGAACCGGGGAGCTGTTTTTT.

In this sample, this clonotype turned up many times. This chain connects TRBV10-3 to TRBJ2-7, with D possibly TRBD1 on 5 matching bases. Germline V CDR1 and CDR2: ENHRY, SYGVKD. Trimming removed 0 bases from V and 0 bases from J, with 9 bases in between. The CDR3 extends over 15 amino acids. CDR3 coding DNA: TGTGCCATCAGTGAGTCGCCAGGGCTCTCCTACGAGCAGTACTTC. Its protein product is CAISESPGLSYEQYF.

This clonotype was found a few times. The gene calls are TRBV20-1 and TRBJ2-7; 9 bases match TRBD1. The CDR3 totals 14 residues. With V trimmed by 4 bases and J by 4 bases, 8 bases remained unmatched. The germline V gene encodes CDR1 DFQATT and CDR2 SNEGSKA (reference sequence). The CDR3: CSANARDREYEQYF. In DNA, the CDR3 is TGCAGTGCTAATGCCCGGGACAGGGAATACGAGCAGTACTTC.

Here the CDR3 DNA reads TGCAGTGCAAGAAAAGCGGGACGCATCGACAATGAGCAGTTCTTC. It specifies CSARKAGRIDNEQFF. V usage is TRBV20-1 and J usage is TRBJ2-1; 7 bases align to TRBD2. Germline V CDR1 and CDR2: DFQATT, SNEGSKA (reference sequence). This CDR3 is built from 15 residues. Trimming took 6 bases from V and 5 from J; bases not matched to a gene: 13.

The chain employs TRBV9 and TRBJ2-2; D might be TRBD2 (5 bases). The CDR3 runs to 13 residues. Germline V gives CDR1 SGDLS, CDR2 YYNGEE. V dropped 0 bases and J dropped 7 bases, with 7 bases sitting between them. CDR3 sequence (DNA): TGTGCCAGCAGCGTAGGAGGGAGCGGGGAGCTGTTTTTT. Its translation is CASSVGGSGELFF. Together with reference TRBV9 and TRBJ2-2, the CDR3 gives the full variable domain: DSGVTQTPKHLITATGQRVTLRCSPRSGDLSVYWYQQSLDQGLQFLIQYYNGEERAKGNILERFSAQQFPDLHSELNLSSLELGDSALYFCASSVGGSGELFFGEGSRLTVL.

The CDR3 sequence: CASSDPLSGAGARYNEQFF. The DNA of the CDR3 is TGTGCCAGCAGCGACCCGTTGTCGGGAGCGGGGGCCCGCTACAATGAGCAGTTCTTC. The chain links TRBV11-2 to TRBJ2-1, with TRBD2 identical over 8 bases. The germline V gene has CDR1 SGHAT and CDR2 FQNNGV. CDR3 length: 19 residues. The ends lost 5 bases at V and 3 bases at J; junction bases unmatched: 18.

This chain connects TRBV25-1 to TRBJ2-7; unclear D gene. Germline V lookup: CDR1 MGHDK, CDR2 SYGVNS. The CDR3 sequence is 13 residues long. V lost 2 bases and J lost 0, with 5 bases in between. Here the CDR3 reads CASSESFSYEQYF. CDR3 DNA sequence: TGTGCCAGCAGTGAAAGTTTCTCCTACGAGCAGTACTTC.